The present entry profiles one TCR beta chain with its context. Its target is unknown. Treatment denoted: roughly 18 received Ad26.COV2.S at low or high dose, single or two shots; several received placebo; per-sample allocation not given. Sample collection was performed on day 63 after the first vaccine or placebo injection. An adult aged 18-55 years in Boston served as the donor. Produced via immunoSEQ multiplex PCR; TCRdb's table is partial and in-frame only. The table shows hundreds of thousands of clones, with around 86% occurring only once. CDR1 is SQVTM and CDR2 is ANQGSEA in the germline V gene. The CDR3 covers 13 residues. The V end was cut by 4 bases, the J end by 3 bases, with 12 bases between. This entry belongs to a study of Ad26.COV2.S vaccination and SARS-CoV-2 variants. At the level of the study: Ad26.COV2.S shots went into the muscle once or twice, 56 days apart.

The study, taken as a whole, reports: The placebo group had lower spike-specific TCR breadth than the vaccine recipients did. For non-spike TCRs, breadth in vaccine recipients resembled that in placebo recipients.

The TCR sequence derives from a person between 18 and 60 years old who received the Ad26.COV2.S COVID-19 vaccine or a placebo. The V call is TRBV29-1, the J call TRBJ1-1; no definite D call. The sample here was peripheral blood, taken in a trial of Ad26.COV2.S vaccine versus placebo. In nucleotides, the CDR3 is TGCAGCGTTGTCAACAGTAGGGACACTGAAGCTTTCTTT. As protein: CSVVNSRDTEAFF. The whole variable domain, remainder taken from reference TRBV29-1 and TRBJ1-1, is SAVISQKPSRDICQRGTSLTIQCQVDSQVTMMFWYRQQPGQSLTLIATANQGSEATYESGFVIDKFPISRPNLTFSTLTVSNMSPEDSSIYLCSVVNSRDTEAFFGQGTRLTVV.